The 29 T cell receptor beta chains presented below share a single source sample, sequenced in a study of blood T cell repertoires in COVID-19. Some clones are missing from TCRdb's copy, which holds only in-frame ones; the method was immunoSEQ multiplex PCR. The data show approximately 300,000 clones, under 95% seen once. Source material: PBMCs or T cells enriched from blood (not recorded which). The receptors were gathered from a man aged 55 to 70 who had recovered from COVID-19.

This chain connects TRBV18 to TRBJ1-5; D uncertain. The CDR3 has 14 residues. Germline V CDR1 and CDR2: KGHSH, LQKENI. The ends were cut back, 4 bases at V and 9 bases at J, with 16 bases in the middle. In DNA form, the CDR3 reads TGTGCCAGCTCACGAGACGGTTCCGCGGGGCCCCAGCATTTT. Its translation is CASSRDGSAGPQHF.

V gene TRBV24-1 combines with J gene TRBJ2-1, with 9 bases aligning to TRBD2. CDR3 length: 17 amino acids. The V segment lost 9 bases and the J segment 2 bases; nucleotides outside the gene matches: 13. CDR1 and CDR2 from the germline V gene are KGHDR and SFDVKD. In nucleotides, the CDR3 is TGTGCCACCTCTAGCCGCGGGAGGGGTCCTACCTACAATGAGCAGTTCTTC. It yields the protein CATSSRGRGPTYNEQFF.

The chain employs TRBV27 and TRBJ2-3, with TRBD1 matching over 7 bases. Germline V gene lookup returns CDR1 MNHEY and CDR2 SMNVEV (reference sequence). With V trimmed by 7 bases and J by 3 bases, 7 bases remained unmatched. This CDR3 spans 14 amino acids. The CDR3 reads CASKRTGSTDTQYF. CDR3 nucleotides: TGTGCCAGCAAACGGACAGGTTCGACAGATACGCAGTATTTT.

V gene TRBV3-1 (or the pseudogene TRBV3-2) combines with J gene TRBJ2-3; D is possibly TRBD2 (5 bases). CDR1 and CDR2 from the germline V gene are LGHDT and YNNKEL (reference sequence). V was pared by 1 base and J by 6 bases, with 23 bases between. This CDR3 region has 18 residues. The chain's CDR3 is CASSQVRVVSRPRDTQYF. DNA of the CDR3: TGTGCCAGCAGCCAAGTGAGGGTCGTCTCACGCCCCCGGGATACGCAGTATTTT.

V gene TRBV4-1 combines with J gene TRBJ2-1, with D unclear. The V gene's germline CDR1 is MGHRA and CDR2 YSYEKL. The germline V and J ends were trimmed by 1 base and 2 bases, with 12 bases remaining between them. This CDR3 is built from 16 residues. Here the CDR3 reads CASSQGTTAPYNEQFF. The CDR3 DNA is TGCGCCAGCAGCCAAGGCACTACCGCCCCCTACAATGAGCAGTTCTTC.

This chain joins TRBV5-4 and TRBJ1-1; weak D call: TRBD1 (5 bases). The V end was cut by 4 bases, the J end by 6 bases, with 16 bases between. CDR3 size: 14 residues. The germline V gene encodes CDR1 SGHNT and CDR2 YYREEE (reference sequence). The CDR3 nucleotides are TGTGCCAGCAGCCCCAGCAGGGATAAATCTGAAGCTTTCTTT. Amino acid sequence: CASSPSRDKSEAFF. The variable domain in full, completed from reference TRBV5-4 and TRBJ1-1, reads ETGVTQSPTHLIKTRGQQVTLRCSSQSGHNTVSWYQQALGQGPQFIFQYYREEENGRGNFPPRFSGLQFPNYSSELNVNALELDDSALYLCASSPSRDKSEAFFGQGTRLTVV.

CDR3 nucleotide sequence: TGTGCCAGTAGTATTTCCAGACTAGGGGCCAATGAGCAGTTCTTC. Translating it yields CASSISRLGANEQFF. The genes are TRBV19 and TRBJ2-1, with a possible D match to TRBD2 (6 bases). Germline V CDR1 and CDR2: LNHDA, SQIVND (reference sequence). With 3 bases removed from V and 6 bases from J, the gap between germline ends came to 15 bases. The CDR3 length is 15 residues.

The CDR3 loop reads CASSSAWQTGFTEAFF. CDR3 sequence (DNA): TGTGCCAGCAGCTCCGCCTGGCAGACAGGGTTCACTGAAGCTTTCTTT. The V and J genes are TRBV5-4 and TRBJ1-1, with 7 positions matching TRBD1. The CDR3 runs 16 residues. Per germline, CDR1 SGHNT and CDR2 YYREEE (reference sequence). V gave up 3 bases and J gave up 4 bases; unmatched junction bases: 12.

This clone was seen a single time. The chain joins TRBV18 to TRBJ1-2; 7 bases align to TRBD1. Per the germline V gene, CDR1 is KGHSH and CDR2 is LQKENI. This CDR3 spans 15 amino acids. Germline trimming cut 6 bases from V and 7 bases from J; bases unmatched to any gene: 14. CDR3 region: CASSQGQSPLVGYTF. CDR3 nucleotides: TGTGCCAGCTCTCAGGGACAGAGCCCTTTGGTTGGCTACACCTTC. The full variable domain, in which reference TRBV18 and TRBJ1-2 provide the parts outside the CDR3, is NAGVMQNPRHLVRRRGQEARLRCSPMKGHSHVYWYRQLPEEGLKFMVYLQKENIIDESGMPKERFSAEFPKEGPSILRIQQVVRGDSAAYFCASSQGQSPLVGYTFGSGTRLTVV.

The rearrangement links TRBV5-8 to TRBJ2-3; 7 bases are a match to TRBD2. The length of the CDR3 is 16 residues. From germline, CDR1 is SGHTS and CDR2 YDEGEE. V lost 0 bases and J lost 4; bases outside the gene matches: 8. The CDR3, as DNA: TGTGCCAGCAGCTTGGCTGGCGGGAGTGGCTCAGATACGCAGTATTTT. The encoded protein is CASSLAGGSGSDTQYF. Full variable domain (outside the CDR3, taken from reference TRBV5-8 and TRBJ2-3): EAGVTQSPTHLIKTRGQQATLRCSPISGHTSVYWYQQALGLGLQFLLWYDEGEERNRGNFPPRFSGRQFPNYSSELNVNALELEDSALYLCASSLAGGSGSDTQYFGPGTRLTVL.

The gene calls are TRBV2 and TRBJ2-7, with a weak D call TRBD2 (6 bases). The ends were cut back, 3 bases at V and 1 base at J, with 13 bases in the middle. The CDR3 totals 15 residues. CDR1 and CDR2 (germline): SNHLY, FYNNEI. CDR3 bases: TGTGCCAGCAGTGATGGGGACTCCAAATCCTACGAGCAGTACTTC. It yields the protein CASSDGDSKSYEQYF.

CDR3 sequence: CASTSRTGNQPQHF. DNA of the CDR3: TGTGCCAGCACCTCTCGGACAGGGAATCAGCCCCAGCATTTT. The chain employs TRBV27 and TRBJ1-5; TRBD1 aligns across 8 bases. This CDR3 region has 14 residues. Trimming took 7 bases from V and 4 from J; bases not matched to a gene: 6. The germline V gene has CDR1 MNHEY and CDR2 SMNVEV (reference sequence).

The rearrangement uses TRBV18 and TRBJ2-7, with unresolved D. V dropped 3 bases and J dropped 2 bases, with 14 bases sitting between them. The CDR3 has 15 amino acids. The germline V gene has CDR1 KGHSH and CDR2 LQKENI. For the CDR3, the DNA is TGTGCCAGCTCACCGGAGCCACGAGCAACCTACGAGCAGTACTTC. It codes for CASSPEPRATYEQYF.

CDR3 nucleotides: TGTGCCAGCAGCAGAGGGAACTACGAGCAGTACTTC. It specifies CASSRGNYEQYF. This sequence joins TRBV7-9 and TRBJ2-7; D may be TRBD2 (5 bases). V shed 5 bases and J shed 3 bases, with 8 bases lying between them. The germline V gene has CDR1 SEHNR and CDR2 FQNEAQ (reference sequence). CDR3 length: 12 amino acids.

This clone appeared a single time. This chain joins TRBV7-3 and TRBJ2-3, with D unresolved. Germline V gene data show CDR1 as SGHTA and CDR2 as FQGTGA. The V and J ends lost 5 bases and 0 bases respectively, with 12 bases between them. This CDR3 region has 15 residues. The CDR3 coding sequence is TGTGCCAGCAGCCCCTGGCCAGAAAGCACAGATACGCAGTATTTT. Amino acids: CASSPWPESTDTQYF.

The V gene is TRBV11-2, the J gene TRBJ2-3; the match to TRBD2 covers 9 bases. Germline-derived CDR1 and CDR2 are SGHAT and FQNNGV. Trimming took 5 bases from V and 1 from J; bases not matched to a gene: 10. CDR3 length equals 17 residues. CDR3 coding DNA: TGTGCCAGCAGCCCAGACCCTAGCGGGACTGGCACAGATACGCAGTATTTT. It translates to CASSPDPSGTGTDTQYF. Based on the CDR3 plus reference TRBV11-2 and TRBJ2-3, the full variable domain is EAGVAQSPRYKIIEKRQSVAFWCNPISGHATLYWYQQILGQGPKLLIQFQNNGVVDDSQLPKDRFSAERLKGVDSTLKIQPAKLEDSAVYLCASSPDPSGTGTDTQYFGPGTRLTVL.

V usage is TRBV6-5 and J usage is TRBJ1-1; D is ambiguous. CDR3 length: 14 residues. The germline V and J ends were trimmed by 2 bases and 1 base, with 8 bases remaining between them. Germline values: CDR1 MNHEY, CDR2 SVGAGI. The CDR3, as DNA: TGTGCCAGCAGTTACCAGGAATCGAACACTGAAGCTTTCTTT. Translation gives CASSYQESNTEAFF.

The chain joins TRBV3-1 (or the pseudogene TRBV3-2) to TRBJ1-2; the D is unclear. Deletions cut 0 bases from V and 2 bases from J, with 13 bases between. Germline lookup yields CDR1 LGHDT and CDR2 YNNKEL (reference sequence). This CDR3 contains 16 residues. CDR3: CASSQDVAVHNYGYTF. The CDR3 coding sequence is TGTGCCAGCAGCCAAGATGTTGCGGTTCACAACTATGGCTACACCTTC.

The CDR3 nucleotides read TGTGCCAGCAGCTTAGTCTTCGCGTTCTCCCATTCACCCCTCCACTTT. Translation gives CASSLVFAFSHSPLHF. This chain links TRBV7-2 with TRBJ1-6; D remains ambiguous. V was pared by 1 base and J by 8 bases, with 15 bases between. The CDR3 totals 16 residues. CDR1 is SGHTA and CDR2 is FQGNSA in the germline V gene.

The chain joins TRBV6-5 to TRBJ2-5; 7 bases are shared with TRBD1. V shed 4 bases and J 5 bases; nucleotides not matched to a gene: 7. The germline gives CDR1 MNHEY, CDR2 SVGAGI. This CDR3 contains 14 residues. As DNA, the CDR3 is TGTGCCAGCAGTTTTGACAGGGAGCAGGAGACCCAGTACTTC. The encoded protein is CASSFDREQETQYF.

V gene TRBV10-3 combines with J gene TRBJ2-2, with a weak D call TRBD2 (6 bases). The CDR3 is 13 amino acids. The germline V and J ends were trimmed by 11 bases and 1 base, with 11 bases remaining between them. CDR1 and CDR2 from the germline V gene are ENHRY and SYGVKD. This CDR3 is CAAHSGNTGELFF. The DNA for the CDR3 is TGTGCCGCACATAGCGGGAACACCGGGGAGCTGTTTTTT.

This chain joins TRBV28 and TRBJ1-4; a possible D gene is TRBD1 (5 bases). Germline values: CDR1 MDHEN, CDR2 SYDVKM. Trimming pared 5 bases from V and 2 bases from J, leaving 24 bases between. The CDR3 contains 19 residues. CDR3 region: CASSIRAGLYLDTNEKLFF. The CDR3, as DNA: TGTGCCAGCAGTATCCGAGCGGGGCTCTACTTAGACACTAATGAAAAACTGTTTTTT. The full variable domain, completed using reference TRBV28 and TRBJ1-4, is DVKVTQSSRYLVKRTGEKVFLECVQDMDHENMFWYRQDPGLGLRLIYFSYDVKMKEKGDIPEGYSVSREKKERFSLILESASTNQTSMYLCASSIRAGLYLDTNEKLFFGSGTQLSVL.

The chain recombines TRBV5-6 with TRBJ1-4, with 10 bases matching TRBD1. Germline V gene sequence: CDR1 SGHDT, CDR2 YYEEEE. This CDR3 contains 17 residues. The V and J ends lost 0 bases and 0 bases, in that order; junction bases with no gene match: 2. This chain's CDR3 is CASSLVGQGATNEKLFF. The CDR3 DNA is TGTGCCAGCAGCTTGGTAGGACAGGGGGCAACTAATGAAAAACTGTTTTTT.

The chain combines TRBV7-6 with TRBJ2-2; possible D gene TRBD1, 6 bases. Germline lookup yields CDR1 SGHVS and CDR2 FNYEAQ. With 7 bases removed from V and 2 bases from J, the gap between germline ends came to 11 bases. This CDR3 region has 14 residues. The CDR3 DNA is TGTGCCAGCACCCCGGGACAAAACACCGGGGAGCTGTTTTTT. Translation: CASTPGQNTGELFF.

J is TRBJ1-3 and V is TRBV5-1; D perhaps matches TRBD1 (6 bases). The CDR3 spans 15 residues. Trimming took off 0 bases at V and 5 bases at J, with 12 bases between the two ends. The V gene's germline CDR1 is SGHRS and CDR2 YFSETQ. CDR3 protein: CASSLESRGRNTIYF. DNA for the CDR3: TGCGCCAGCAGCTTGGAGTCCAGGGGTAGAAACACCATATATTTT.

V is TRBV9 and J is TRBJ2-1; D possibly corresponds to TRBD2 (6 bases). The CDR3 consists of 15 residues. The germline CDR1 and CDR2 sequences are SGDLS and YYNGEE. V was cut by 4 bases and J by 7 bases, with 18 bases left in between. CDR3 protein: CASSPFGGSGNEQFF. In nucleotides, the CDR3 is TGTGCCAGCAGCCCCTTCGGAGGGAGTGGGAATGAGCAGTTCTTC.

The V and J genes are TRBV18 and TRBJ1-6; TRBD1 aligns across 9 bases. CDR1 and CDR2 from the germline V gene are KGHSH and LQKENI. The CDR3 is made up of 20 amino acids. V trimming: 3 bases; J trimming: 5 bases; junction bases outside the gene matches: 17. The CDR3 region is CASSPFFSVSGQGDNSPLHF. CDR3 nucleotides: TGTGCCAGCTCACCGTTCTTTTCGGTGTCGGGACAGGGCGATAATTCACCCCTCCACTTT.

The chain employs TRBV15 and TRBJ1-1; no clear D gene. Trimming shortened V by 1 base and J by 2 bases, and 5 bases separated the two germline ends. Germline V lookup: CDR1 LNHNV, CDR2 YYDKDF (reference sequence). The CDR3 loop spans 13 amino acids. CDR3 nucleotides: TGTGCCACCAGCAGAGGAGAAAACACTGAAGCTTTCTTT. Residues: CATSRGENTEAFF.

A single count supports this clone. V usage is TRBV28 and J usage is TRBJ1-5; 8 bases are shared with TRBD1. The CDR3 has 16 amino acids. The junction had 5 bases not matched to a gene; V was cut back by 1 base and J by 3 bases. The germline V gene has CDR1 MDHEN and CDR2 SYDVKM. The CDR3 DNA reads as TGTGCCAGCAGTTTATCCAGGGGGCTCTCCAATCAGCCCCAGCATTTT. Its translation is CASSLSRGLSNQPQHF. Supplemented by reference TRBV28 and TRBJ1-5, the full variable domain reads DVKVTQSSRYLVKRTGEKVFLECVQDMDHENMFWYRQDPGLGLRLIYFSYDVKMKEKGDIPEGYSVSREKKERFSLILESASTNQTSMYLCASSLSRGLSNQPQHFGDGTRLSIL.